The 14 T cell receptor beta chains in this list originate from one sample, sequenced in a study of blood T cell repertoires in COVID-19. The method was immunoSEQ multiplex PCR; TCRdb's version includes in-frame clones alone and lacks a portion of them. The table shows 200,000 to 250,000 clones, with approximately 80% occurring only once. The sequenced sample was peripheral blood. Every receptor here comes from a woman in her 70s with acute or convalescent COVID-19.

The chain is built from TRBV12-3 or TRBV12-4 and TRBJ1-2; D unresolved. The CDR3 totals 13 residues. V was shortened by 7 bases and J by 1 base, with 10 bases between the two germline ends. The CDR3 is CASTQTINYGYTF. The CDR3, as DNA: TGTGCCAGCACCCAGACAATTAACTATGGCTACACCTTC.

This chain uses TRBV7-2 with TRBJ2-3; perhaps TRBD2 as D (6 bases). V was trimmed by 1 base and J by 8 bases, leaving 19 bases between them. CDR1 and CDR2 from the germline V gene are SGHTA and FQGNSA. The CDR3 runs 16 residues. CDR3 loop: CASSLDATSAGGTQYF. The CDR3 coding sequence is TGTGCCAGCAGCTTAGACGCGACTAGTGCCGGGGGTACGCAGTATTTT.

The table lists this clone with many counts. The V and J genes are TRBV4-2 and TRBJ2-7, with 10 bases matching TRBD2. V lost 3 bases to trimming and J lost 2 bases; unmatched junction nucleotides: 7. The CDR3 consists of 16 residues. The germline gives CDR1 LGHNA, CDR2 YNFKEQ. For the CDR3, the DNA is TGTGCCAGCAGCCAGGTCCTAGCGGGGGACCCCTACGAGCAGTACTTC. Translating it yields CASSQVLAGDPYEQYF.

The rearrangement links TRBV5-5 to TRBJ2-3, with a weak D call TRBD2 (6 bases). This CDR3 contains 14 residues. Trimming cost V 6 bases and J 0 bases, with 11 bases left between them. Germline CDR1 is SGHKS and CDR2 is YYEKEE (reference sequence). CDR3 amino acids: CASIAVLSTDTQYF. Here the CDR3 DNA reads TGTGCCAGCATAGCGGTCCTTAGCACAGATACGCAGTATTTT.

CDR3 bases: TGCGCCAGCAGCTCAACCCAGGGGCGGACTGAAGCTTTCTTT. Its protein is CASSSTQGRTEAFF. The chain is built from TRBV10-1 and TRBJ1-1; maybe TRBD1 (6 bases). V lost 6 bases, J lost 5 bases, and 16 bases lay in between. Germline V gene lookup returns CDR1 WNHNN and CDR2 SYGVQD (reference sequence). This CDR3 contains 14 residues.

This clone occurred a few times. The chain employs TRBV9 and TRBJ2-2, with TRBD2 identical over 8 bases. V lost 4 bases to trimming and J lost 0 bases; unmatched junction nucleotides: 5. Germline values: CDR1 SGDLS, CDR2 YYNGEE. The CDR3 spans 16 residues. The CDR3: CASSSRGGTNTGELFF. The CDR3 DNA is TGTGCCAGCAGCTCACGCGGGGGGACGAACACCGGGGAGCTGTTTTTT.

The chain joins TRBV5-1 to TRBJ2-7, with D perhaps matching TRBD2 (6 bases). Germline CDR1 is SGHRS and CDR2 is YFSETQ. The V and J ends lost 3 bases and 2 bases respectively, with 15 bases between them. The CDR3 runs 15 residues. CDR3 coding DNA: TGCGCCAGCAGCTCGACCGGGACTGGGGCCTACGAGCAGTACTTC. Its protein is CASSSTGTGAYEQYF.

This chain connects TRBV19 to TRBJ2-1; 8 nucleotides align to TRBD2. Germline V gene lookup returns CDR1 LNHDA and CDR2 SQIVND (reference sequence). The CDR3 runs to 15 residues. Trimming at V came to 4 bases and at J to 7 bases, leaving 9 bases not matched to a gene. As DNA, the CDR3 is TGTGCCAGTAGTAGTACGGGGGGGCTTTGGAATGAGCAGTTCTTC. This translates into CASSSTGGLWNEQFF.

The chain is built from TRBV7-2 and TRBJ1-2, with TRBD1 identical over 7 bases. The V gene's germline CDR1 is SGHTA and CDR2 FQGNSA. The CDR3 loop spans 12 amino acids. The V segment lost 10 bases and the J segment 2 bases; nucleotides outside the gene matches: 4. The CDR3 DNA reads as TGTGCCACTGAACAGGGGAACTATGGCTACACCTTC. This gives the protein CATEQGNYGYTF.

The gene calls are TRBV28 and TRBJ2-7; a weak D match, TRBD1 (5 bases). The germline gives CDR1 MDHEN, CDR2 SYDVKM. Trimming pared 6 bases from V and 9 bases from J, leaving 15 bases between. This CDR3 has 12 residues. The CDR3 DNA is TGTGCCAGCAGCCCTGGACAAAGGGGGCAGTACTTC. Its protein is CASSPGQRGQYF.

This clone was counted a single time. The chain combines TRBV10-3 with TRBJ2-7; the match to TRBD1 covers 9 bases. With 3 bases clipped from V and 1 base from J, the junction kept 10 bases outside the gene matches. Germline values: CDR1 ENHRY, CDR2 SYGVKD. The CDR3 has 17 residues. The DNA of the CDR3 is TGTGCCATCAGTGAAGTACCAGGACAGGGGACATCCTACGAGCAGTACTTC. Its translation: CAISEVPGQGTSYEQYF.

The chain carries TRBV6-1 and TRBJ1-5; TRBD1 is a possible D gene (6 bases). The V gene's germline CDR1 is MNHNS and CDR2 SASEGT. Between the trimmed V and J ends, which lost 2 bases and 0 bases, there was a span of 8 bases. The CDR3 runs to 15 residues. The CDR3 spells CASSELDSSNQPQHF. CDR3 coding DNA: TGTGCCAGCAGTGAATTGGACAGTAGCAATCAGCCCCAGCATTTT.

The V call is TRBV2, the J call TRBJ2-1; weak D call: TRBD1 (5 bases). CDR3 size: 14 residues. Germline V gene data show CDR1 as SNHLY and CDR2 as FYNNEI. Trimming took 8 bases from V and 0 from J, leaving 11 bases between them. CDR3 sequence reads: CASGRQSSYNEQFF. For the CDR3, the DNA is TGTGCCAGCGGTAGACAGAGCTCCTACAATGAGCAGTTCTTC. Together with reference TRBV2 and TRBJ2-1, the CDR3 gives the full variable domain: EPEVTQTPSHQVTQMGQEVILRCVPISNHLYFYWYRQILGQKVEFLVSFYNNEISEKSEIFDDQFSVERPDGSNFTLKIRSTKLEDSAMYFCASGRQSSYNEQFFGPGTRLTVL.

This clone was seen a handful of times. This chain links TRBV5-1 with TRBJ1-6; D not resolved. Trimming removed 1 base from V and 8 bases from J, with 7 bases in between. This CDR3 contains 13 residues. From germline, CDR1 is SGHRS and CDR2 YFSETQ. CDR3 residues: CASSLREDSPLHF. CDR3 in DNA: TGCGCCAGCAGCTTGAGGGAGGATTCACCCCTCCACTTT.